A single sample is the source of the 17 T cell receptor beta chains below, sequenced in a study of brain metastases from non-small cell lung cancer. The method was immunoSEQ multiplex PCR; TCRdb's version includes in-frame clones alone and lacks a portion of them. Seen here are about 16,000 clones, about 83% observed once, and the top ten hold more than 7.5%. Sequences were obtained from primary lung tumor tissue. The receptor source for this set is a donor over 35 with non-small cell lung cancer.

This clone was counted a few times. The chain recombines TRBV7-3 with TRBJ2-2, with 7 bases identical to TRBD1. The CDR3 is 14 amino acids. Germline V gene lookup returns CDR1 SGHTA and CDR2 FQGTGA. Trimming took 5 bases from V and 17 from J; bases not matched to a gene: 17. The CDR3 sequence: CASSPSQPPDRVFF. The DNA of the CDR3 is TGTGCCAGCAGCCCATCTCAACCCCCCGACAGGGTCTTTTTT.

The CDR3 loop is CASSPGLAGWETQYF. As DNA, the CDR3 is TGTGCCAGCAGCCCGGGACTAGCGGGATGGGAGACCCAGTACTTC. This chain links TRBV7-9 with TRBJ2-5; 13 bases align to TRBD2. The CDR3 spans 15 residues. CDR1 and CDR2 from the germline V gene are SEHNR and FQNEAQ (reference sequence). J lost 5 bases, V lost 5 bases, and 5 bases had no gene match.

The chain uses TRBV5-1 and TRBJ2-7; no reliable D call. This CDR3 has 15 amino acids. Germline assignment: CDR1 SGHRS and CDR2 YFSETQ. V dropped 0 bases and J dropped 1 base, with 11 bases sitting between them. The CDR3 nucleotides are TGCGCCAGCAGCTTGGAGAGCCACGCATCCTACGAGCAGTACTTC. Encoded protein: CASSLESHASYEQYF.

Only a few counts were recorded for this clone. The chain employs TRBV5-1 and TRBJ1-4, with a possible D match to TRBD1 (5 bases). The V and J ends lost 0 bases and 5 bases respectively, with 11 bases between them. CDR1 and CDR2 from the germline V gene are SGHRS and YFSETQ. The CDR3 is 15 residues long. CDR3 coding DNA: TGCGCCAGCAGCTTGGGGGGCGGATTCAATGAAAAACTGTTTTTT. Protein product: CASSLGGGFNEKLFF.

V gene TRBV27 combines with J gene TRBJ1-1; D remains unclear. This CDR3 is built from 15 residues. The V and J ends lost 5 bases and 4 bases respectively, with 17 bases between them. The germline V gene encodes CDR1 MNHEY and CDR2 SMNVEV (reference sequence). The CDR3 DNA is TGTGCCAGCAGTGAAAGGACGGCTCGGGGCACTGAAGCTTTCTTT. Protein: CASSERTARGTEAFF.

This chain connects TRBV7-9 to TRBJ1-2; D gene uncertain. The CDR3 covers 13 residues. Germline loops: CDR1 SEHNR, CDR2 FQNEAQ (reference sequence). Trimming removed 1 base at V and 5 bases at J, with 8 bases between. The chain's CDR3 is CASSLDPLYGYTF. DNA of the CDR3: TGTGCCAGCAGCTTAGACCCCCTTTATGGCTACACCTTC.

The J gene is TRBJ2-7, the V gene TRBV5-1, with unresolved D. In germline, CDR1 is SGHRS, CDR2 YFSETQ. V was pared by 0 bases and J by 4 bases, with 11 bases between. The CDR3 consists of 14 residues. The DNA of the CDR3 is TGCGCCAGCAGCTTGGACGCGTTAAAGTACGAGCAGTACTTC. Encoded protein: CASSLDALKYEQYF.

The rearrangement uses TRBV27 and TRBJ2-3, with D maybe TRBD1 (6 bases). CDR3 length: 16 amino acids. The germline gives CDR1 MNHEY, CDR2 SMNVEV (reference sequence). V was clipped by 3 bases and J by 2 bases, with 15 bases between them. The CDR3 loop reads CASSFTGPLPTDTQYF. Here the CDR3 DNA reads TGTGCCAGCAGTTTTACAGGGCCGTTGCCCACAGATACGCAGTATTTT.

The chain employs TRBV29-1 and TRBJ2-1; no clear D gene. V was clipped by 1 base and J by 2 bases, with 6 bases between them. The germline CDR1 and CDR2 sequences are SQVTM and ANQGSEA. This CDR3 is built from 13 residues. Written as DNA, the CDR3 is TGCAGCGTTGAAGGGCCCGCCTACAATGAGCAGTTCTTC. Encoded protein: CSVEGPAYNEQFF.

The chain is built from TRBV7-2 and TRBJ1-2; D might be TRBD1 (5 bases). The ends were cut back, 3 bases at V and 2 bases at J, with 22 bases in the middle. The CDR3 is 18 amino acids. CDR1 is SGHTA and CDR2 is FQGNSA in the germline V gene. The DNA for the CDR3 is TGTGCCAGCAGCTTGCAACCCGGGACCTTCCTAGGGAACTATGGCTACACCTTC. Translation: CASSLQPGTFLGNYGYTF.

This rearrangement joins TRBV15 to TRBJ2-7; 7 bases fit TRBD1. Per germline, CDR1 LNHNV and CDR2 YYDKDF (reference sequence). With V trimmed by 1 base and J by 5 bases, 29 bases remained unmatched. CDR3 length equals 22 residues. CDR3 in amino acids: CATSRVAGPQGVGQDRVHEQYF. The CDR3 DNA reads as TGTGCCACCAGCAGAGTAGCTGGGCCCCAAGGAGTTGGGCAAGACAGGGTCCACGAGCAGTACTTC.

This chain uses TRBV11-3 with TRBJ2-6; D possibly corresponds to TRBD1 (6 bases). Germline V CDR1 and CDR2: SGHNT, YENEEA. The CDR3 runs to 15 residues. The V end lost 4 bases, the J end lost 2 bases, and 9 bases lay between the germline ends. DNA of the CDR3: TGTGCCAGCAGCTCCACAGGGACTGGGGCCAACGTCCTGACTTTC. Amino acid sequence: CASSSTGTGANVLTF.

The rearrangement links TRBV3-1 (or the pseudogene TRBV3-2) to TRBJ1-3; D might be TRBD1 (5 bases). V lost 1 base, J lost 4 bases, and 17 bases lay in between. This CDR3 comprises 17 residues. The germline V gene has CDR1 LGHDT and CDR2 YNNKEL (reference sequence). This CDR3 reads CASSQGLGGKGGNTIYF. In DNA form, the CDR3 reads TGTGCCAGCAGCCAAGGGTTGGGGGGAAAGGGCGGAAACACCATATATTTT.

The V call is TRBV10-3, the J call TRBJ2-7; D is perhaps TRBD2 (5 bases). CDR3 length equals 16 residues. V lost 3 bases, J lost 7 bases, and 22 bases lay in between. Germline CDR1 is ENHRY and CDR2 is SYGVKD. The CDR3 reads CAISESLGDPTEEQYV. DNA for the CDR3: TGTGCCATCAGTGAATCCCTCGGGGATCCTACGGAGGAGCAGTACGTC.

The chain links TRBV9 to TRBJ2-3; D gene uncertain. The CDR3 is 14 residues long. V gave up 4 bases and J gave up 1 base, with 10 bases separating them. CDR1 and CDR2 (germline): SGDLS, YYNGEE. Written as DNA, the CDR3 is TGTGCCAGCAGCTACGACTTGGGCACAGATACGCAGTATTTT. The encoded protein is CASSYDLGTDTQYF. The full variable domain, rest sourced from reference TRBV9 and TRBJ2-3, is DSGVTQTPKHLITATGQRVTLRCSPRSGDLSVYWYQQSLDQGLQFLIQYYNGEERAKGNILERFSAQQFPDLHSELNLSSLELGDSALYFCASSYDLGTDTQYFGPGTRLTVL.

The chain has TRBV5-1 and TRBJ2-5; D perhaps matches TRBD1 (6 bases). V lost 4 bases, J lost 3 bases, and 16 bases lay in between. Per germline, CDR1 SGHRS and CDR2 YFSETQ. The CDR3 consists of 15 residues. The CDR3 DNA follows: TGCGCCAGCAGCCAATGGACAGATACAAAAGAGACCCAGTACTTC. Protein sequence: CASSQWTDTKETQYF.

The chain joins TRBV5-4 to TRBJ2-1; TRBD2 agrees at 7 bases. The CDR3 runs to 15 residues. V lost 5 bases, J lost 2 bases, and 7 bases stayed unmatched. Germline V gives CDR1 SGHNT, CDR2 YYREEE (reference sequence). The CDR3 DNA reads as TGTGCCAGCAGGGGGGGGACTTCCCCCTACAATGAGCAGTTCTTC. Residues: CASRGGTSPYNEQFF.